Listed below are T cell receptor beta chains from one sample, sequenced in a study of cytomegalovirus exposure and HLA in healthy donors. The table came from immunoSEQ multiplex PCR; TCRdb's copy has only in-frame clones and leaves some out. The profile shows 170,000 or so clones, 79% of them singletons. The sequenced sample consisted of PBMCs. The receptors originated from a woman aged 40 to 50 in good health and CMV-seronegative. The CDR3 runs from the conserved cysteine through the conserved F or W. D genes are given only for firm matches. Some rows mark clone size as missing; the rest say once, few, many or name a class of expanded clone.

abundance: NA
j_gene: TRBJ1-1
v_gene: TRBV6-6
d_gene: TRBD1
CDR3nt: TGTGCCAGCAGTTACAGACAGGGAAACACTGAAGCTTTCTTT
CDR3aa: CASSYRQGNTEAFF

abundance: NA
j_gene: TRBJ2-3
v_gene: TRBV19
d_gene: TRBD2
CDR3nt: TGTGCCAGTAGCTCCGGGACTAGCGGCACAGATACGCAGTATTTT
CDR3aa: CASSSGTSGTDTQYF

abundance: NA
j_gene: TRBJ2-2
v_gene: TRBV5-1
d_gene: NA
CDR3nt: TGCGCCAGCAGCTTGGTAGGCCGGGGGAGGAGCACCGGGGAGCTGTTTTTT
CDR3aa: CASSLVGRGRSTGELFF

abundance: NA
j_gene: TRBJ2-7
v_gene: TRBV9
d_gene: TRBD2
CDR3nt: TGTGCCAGCAGCGACGGGACTAGCGGGGGGTCCTACGAGCAGTACTTC
CDR3aa: CASSDGTSGGSYEQYF

abundance: few
j_gene: TRBJ1-4
v_gene: TRBV2
d_gene: NA
CDR3nt: TGTGCCAGCAGTCGGAACAGACCAACTAATGAAAAACTGTTTTTT
CDR3aa: CASSRNRPTNEKLFF

abundance: NA
j_gene: TRBJ1-1
v_gene: TRBV29-1
d_gene: NA
CDR3nt: TGCAGCGGCCGGACTGCGCGCGAAGCTTTCTTT
CDR3aa: CSGRTAREAFF

abundance: NA
j_gene: TRBJ2-7
v_gene: TRBV5-6
d_gene: TRBD2
CDR3nt: TGTGCCAGCAGCTTGCGTAGCGGGAGAAACAACGAGCAGTACTTC
CDR3aa: CASSLRSGRNNEQYF

abundance: few
j_gene: TRBJ2-1
v_gene: TRBV29-1
d_gene: TRBD1
CDR3nt: TGCAGCTCCCAGGGGACAGGATCCTACAATGAGCAGTTCTTC
CDR3aa: CSSQGTGSYNEQFF

abundance: NA
j_gene: TRBJ2-1
v_gene: TRBV19
d_gene: TRBD2
CDR3nt: TGTGCCAGTAGTATGAGGCGGACTAGCGGGAGCAATGAGCAGTTCTTC
CDR3aa: CASSMRRTSGSNEQFF

abundance: NA
j_gene: TRBJ2-1
v_gene: TRBV7-2
d_gene: TRBD2
CDR3nt: TGTGCCAGCAGCCGGGAAGCGGGAGCACACAATGAGCAGTTCTTC
CDR3aa: CASSREAGAHNEQFF

abundance: NA
j_gene: TRBJ2-3
v_gene: TRBV2
d_gene: TRBD2
CDR3nt: TGTGCCAGCAGTCCGACTAGCGGGAGGCTCACAGATACGCAGTATTTT
CDR3aa: CASSPTSGRLTDTQYF

abundance: NA
j_gene: TRBJ1-1
v_gene: TRBV7-8
d_gene: NA
CDR3nt: TGTGCCAGCAGCTTAGATGGGGCGCGAGCTTTCTTT
CDR3aa: CASSLDGARAFF

abundance: NA
j_gene: TRBJ1-2
v_gene: TRBV5-1
d_gene: NA
CDR3nt: TGCGCCAGCAGCTTGAAGTTCTCAGGGGACTACACCTTC
CDR3aa: CASSLKFSGDYTF

abundance: NA
j_gene: TRBJ1-1
v_gene: TRBV19
d_gene: NA
CDR3nt: TGTGCCAGTAGTATAGGTGGAAGCGGGGGAGGGGCTTTCTTT
CDR3aa: CASSIGGSGGGAFF

abundance: NA
j_gene: TRBJ2-1
v_gene: TRBV19
d_gene: TRBD2
CDR3nt: TGTGCCAGTAGTCTAGCGGGGTCCCTGTACAATGAGCAGTTCTTC
CDR3aa: CASSLAGSLYNEQFF

abundance: NA
j_gene: TRBJ2-3
v_gene: TRBV25-1
d_gene: TRBD2
CDR3nt: TGTGCCAGCAGTGGACTAGCGGGAGTGGGAGATACGCAGTATTTT
CDR3aa: CASSGLAGVGDTQYF

abundance: NA
j_gene: TRBJ2-1
v_gene: TRBV11-3
d_gene: NA
CDR3nt: TGTGCCAGCAGCTTATCCGGGACCTACAATGAGCAGTTCTTC
CDR3aa: CASSLSGTYNEQFF

abundance: NA
j_gene: TRBJ2-1
v_gene: TRBV7-8
d_gene: TRBD2
CDR3nt: TGTGCCAGCAGCTCCGCTCCGGGACTATTACCTTACAATGAGCAGTTCTTC
CDR3aa: CASSSAPGLLPYNEQFF

abundance: NA
j_gene: TRBJ2-1
v_gene: TRBV6-5
d_gene: NA
CDR3nt: TGTGCCAGCAGTGGCCGACTAGGCAATGAGCAGTTCTTC
CDR3aa: CASSGRLGNEQFF

abundance: NA
j_gene: TRBJ1-1
v_gene: TRBV5-6
d_gene: NA
CDR3nt: TGTGCCAGCAGCTGGGATGGAAGCGGAAACACTGAAGCTTTCTTT
CDR3aa: CASSWDGSGNTEAFF

abundance: NA
j_gene: TRBJ1-2
v_gene: TRBV19
d_gene: NA
CDR3nt: TGTGCCAGTAGGGAAAGGAGTAGGCCTAACTATGGCTACACCTTC
CDR3aa: CASRERSRPNYGYTF

abundance: NA
j_gene: TRBJ1-1
v_gene: TRBV29-1
d_gene: NA
CDR3nt: TGCAGCGCCCTGGGCCAGCCTAACACTGAAGCTTTCTTT
CDR3aa: CSALGQPNTEAFF

abundance: NA
j_gene: TRBJ2-3
v_gene: TRBV9
d_gene: NA
CDR3nt: TGTGCCTCCAGCGTAGGGGGGGGGAGTCAGGATACGCAGTATTTT
CDR3aa: CASSVGGGSQDTQYF

abundance: NA
j_gene: TRBJ1-6
v_gene: TRBV6-1
d_gene: NA
CDR3nt: TGTGCCAGCAGTGAATGGTCAGGGGATAATTCACCCCTCCACTTT
CDR3aa: CASSEWSGDNSPLHF

abundance: once
j_gene: TRBJ2-2
v_gene: TRBV28
d_gene: TRBD2
CDR3nt: TGTGCCAGCAGTAGCGGGAGGGACACCGGGGAGCTGTTTTTT
CDR3aa: CASSSGRDTGELFF

abundance: NA
j_gene: TRBJ2-7
v_gene: TRBV13
d_gene: TRBD1
CDR3nt: TGTGCCAGCAGCATGGGGACAGGGCTTCGCTACGAGCAGTACTTC
CDR3aa: CASSMGTGLRYEQYF

abundance: NA
j_gene: TRBJ1-2
v_gene: TRBV4-1
d_gene: NA
CDR3nt: TGCGCCAGCAGCCAAGACCCGGTATCCTATGGCTACACCTTC
CDR3aa: CASSQDPVSYGYTF

abundance: once
j_gene: TRBJ2-3
v_gene: TRBV2
d_gene: NA
CDR3nt: TGTGCCGACCGGTGGCAGGACACAGATACGCAGTATTTT
CDR3aa: CADRWQDTDTQYF

abundance: NA
j_gene: TRBJ1-1
v_gene: TRBV6-1
d_gene: NA
CDR3nt: TGTGCCATCCCACCGAGGGGAGGCACTGAAGCTTTCTTT
CDR3aa: CAIPPRGGTEAFF

abundance: NA
j_gene: TRBJ1-5
v_gene: TRBV6-5
d_gene: TRBD1
CDR3nt: TGTGCCAGCAGTTCCGGACAGGGTAGGCAGCCCCAGCATTTT
CDR3aa: CASSSGQGRQPQHF

abundance: NA
j_gene: TRBJ1-6
v_gene: TRBV27
d_gene: NA
CDR3nt: TGTGCCAGCAGTTTAGTAACCCCAGGCAGGCGAAGCTCCTACAATTCACCCCTCCACTTT
CDR3aa: CASSLVTPGRRSSYNSPLHF

abundance: NA
j_gene: TRBJ2-7
v_gene: TRBV13
d_gene: TRBD1
CDR3nt: TGTGCCAGCAGCAGTCGCGGACAGGGGGATTGTTGGCAGTACTTC
CDR3aa: CASSSRGQGDCWQYF

abundance: NA
j_gene: TRBJ2-5
v_gene: TRBV6-1
d_gene: NA
CDR3nt: TGTGCCAGCAGTGACATGTCAGGGGAATGGGAGACCCAGTACTTC
CDR3aa: CASSDMSGEWETQYF

abundance: NA
j_gene: TRBJ1-5
v_gene: TRBV2
d_gene: NA
CDR3nt: TGTGCCAGCAGAACCGGGGGTGGCGGGGCCCGGGCGGGCAATCAGCCCCAGCATTTT
CDR3aa: CASRTGGGGARAGNQPQHF

abundance: NA
j_gene: TRBJ1-2
v_gene: TRBV9
d_gene: NA
CDR3nt: TGTGCCAGCAGCGTAGGTGGGCTTAACTATGGCTACACCTTC
CDR3aa: CASSVGGLNYGYTF

abundance: NA
j_gene: TRBJ2-1
v_gene: TRBV5-1
d_gene: TRBD2
CDR3nt: TGCGCCAGCAGCTTGAACAGCGGGGGCCCCTCCTACAATGAGCAGTTCTTC
CDR3aa: CASSLNSGGPSYNEQFF

abundance: NA
j_gene: TRBJ2-7
v_gene: TRBV27
d_gene: TRBD1
CDR3nt: TGTGCCAGCAGCCAAGACAGGGGTTGGTCCTACGAGCAGTACTTC
CDR3aa: CASSQDRGWSYEQYF

abundance: NA
j_gene: TRBJ2-1
v_gene: TRBV28
d_gene: TRBD2
CDR3nt: TGTGCCAGCAGTTTACCCTATGCGGGAGTGAGCAATGAGCAGTTCTTC
CDR3aa: CASSLPYAGVSNEQFF

abundance: few
j_gene: TRBJ1-1
v_gene: TRBV7-9
d_gene: NA
CDR3nt: TGTGCCACCTCGCAGGGTTTCGCTGAAGCTTTCTTT
CDR3aa: CATSQGFAEAFF

abundance: NA
j_gene: TRBJ2-1
v_gene: TRBV25-1
d_gene: NA
CDR3nt: TGTGCCAGGGTCGAGGAGGCAAGCTCCTACAATGAGCAGTTCTTC
CDR3aa: CARVEEASSYNEQFF

abundance: NA
j_gene: TRBJ1-4
v_gene: TRBV9
d_gene: NA
CDR3nt: TGTGCCAGCAGCGGCGGACAGAATCGGGGGGCTGAAAAACTGTTTTTT
CDR3aa: CASSGGQNRGAEKLFF

abundance: NA
j_gene: TRBJ2-7
v_gene: TRBV4-3
d_gene: TRBD1
CDR3nt: TGCGCCAGCAGCCAAGAGACAGGGGCAGACGAGCAGTACTTC
CDR3aa: CASSQETGADEQYF

abundance: NA
j_gene: TRBJ2-5
v_gene: TRBV5-4
d_gene: TRBD2
CDR3nt: TGTGCCAGCAGCTTCCCCGGTGGGCGGGGGGGCACGGAGACCCAGTACTTC
CDR3aa: CASSFPGGRGGTETQYF

abundance: NA
j_gene: TRBJ2-1
v_gene: TRBV10-3
d_gene: NA
CDR3nt: TGTGCCATCAGTGAGTACGGCAGGGGATACAATGAGCAGTTCTTC
CDR3aa: CAISEYGRGYNEQFF

abundance: NA
j_gene: TRBJ2-2
v_gene: TRBV11-3
d_gene: TRBD2
CDR3nt: TGTGCCAGCAGCTCACCCGGGACTAGTATCGGGGAGCTGTTTTTT
CDR3aa: CASSSPGTSIGELFF

abundance: NA
j_gene: TRBJ2-7
v_gene: TRBV12-5
d_gene: NA
CDR3nt: TGTGCTAGTGGTTTGGTAATAGAGGGCGGCGAGCAGTACTTC
CDR3aa: CASGLVIEGGEQYF

abundance: NA
j_gene: TRBJ2-7
v_gene: TRBV19
d_gene: NA
CDR3nt: TGTGCCAGTAGACCCCCCGGGGGGCGCTCCTACGAGCAGTACTTC
CDR3aa: CASRPPGGRSYEQYF

abundance: NA
j_gene: TRBJ1-4
v_gene: TRBV27
d_gene: NA
CDR3nt: TGTGCCAGCAGTTTAGCGGGTTTCGCAAAACTGTTTTTT
CDR3aa: CASSLAGFAKLFF

abundance: NA
j_gene: TRBJ1-3
v_gene: TRBV29-1
d_gene: NA
CDR3nt: TGCAGCGTTGAAGATCAGGGCCCACGGGCTGGAAACACCATATATTTT
CDR3aa: CSVEDQGPRAGNTIYF

abundance: few
j_gene: TRBJ2-6
v_gene: TRBV10-3
d_gene: NA
CDR3nt: TGTGCCATCAAAAGGGGTGCTGGGGCCAACGTCCTGACTTTC
CDR3aa: CAIKRGAGANVLTF

abundance: NA
j_gene: TRBJ2-3
v_gene: TRBV7-8
d_gene: TRBD2
CDR3nt: TGTGCCAGCAGCTCCCCCCCCACTAGCGGGGCTAGCACAGATACGCAGTATTTT
CDR3aa: CASSSPPTSGASTDTQYF